Presented here are 9 T cell receptor beta chains from one specimen sequenced in a study of blood T cell repertoires in COVID-19. Profiled with immunoSEQ multiplex PCR; TCRdb holds only in-frame clones, not every one. The table shows about 260,000 clones, with 85% to 90% occurring only once. The sequencing input was peripheral blood. The receptors were sampled from a woman in her thirties or forties with acute or convalescent COVID-19.

This chain connects TRBV10-3 to TRBJ1-1; no reliable D call. Germline-derived CDR1 and CDR2 are ENHRY and SYGVKD. The CDR3 is 15 amino acids. V lost 4 bases, J lost 0 bases, and 12 bases lay in between. CDR3 coding DNA: TGTGCCATCAGTGTAGGAGGACGGATGAACACTGAAGCTTTCTTT. Encoded protein: CAISVGGRMNTEAFF.

The chain is built from TRBV9 and TRBJ2-5, with D possibly TRBD1 on 7 matching bases. The V gene lost 4 bases and the J gene lost 5 bases, with 21 bases spanning the gap. This CDR3 comprises 16 residues. Per germline, CDR1 SGDLS and CDR2 YYNGEE. CDR3 in amino acids: CASSKKAGGPPETQYF. The DNA for the CDR3 is TGTGCCAGCAGCAAAAAGGCAGGGGGGCCGCCGGAGACCCAGTACTTC. The full variable domain, its missing parts supplied by reference TRBV9 and TRBJ2-5, is DSGVTQTPKHLITATGQRVTLRCSPRSGDLSVYWYQQSLDQGLQFLIQYYNGEERAKGNILERFSAQQFPDLHSELNLSSLELGDSALYFCASSKKAGGPPETQYFGPGTRLLVL.

The V call is TRBV6-5, the J call TRBJ2-7, with 10 bases aligning to TRBD1. The germline CDR1 and CDR2 sequences are MNHEY and SVGAGI. Trimming took 7 bases from V and 4 from J; bases not matched to a gene: 10. CDR3 length equals 15 residues. CDR3 amino acids: CASTYAGTGVYEQYV. The CDR3 region has the DNA TGTGCCAGCACCTATGCCGGGACAGGGGTTTACGAGCAGTACGTC.

The J gene is TRBJ2-1, the V gene TRBV6-5, with 9 bases that match TRBD1. The germline CDR1 and CDR2 sequences are MNHEY and SVGAGI. CDR3 size: 15 residues. The trim removed 2 bases at V and 7 bases at J, leaving 6 bases unmatched. CDR3 loop: CASSYGTGKGNEQFF. Written as DNA, the CDR3 is TGTGCCAGCAGTTACGGGACAGGGAAGGGGAATGAGCAGTTCTTC.

This chain joins TRBV11-2 and TRBJ2-1; 9 bases align to TRBD2. Germline CDR1 and CDR2: SGHAT and FQNNGV. V shed 5 bases and J 4 bases; nucleotides not matched to a gene: 9. This CDR3 is 16 amino acids long. In DNA form, the CDR3 reads TGTGCCAGCAGCCCCCTCGGCGGGGGGGGGTACAATGAGCAGTTCTTC. It codes for CASSPLGGGGYNEQFF.

This clone was seen only once. This chain uses TRBV30 with TRBJ1-4, with D possibly matching TRBD1 (5 bases). V lost 1 base to trimming and J lost 7 bases, with 13 bases between them. The CDR3 is 14 residues long. The germline gives CDR1 GTSNPN, CDR2 SVGIG (reference sequence). As DNA, the CDR3 is TGTGCCTGGAGTGGTTGGGGGAGGGCTGAAAAACTGTTTTTT. Protein: CAWSGWGRAEKLFF.

Written as DNA, the CDR3 is TGTGCCAGCAGTTTGTACCAGGGTGGTGGCTACACCTTC. It is translated as CASSLYQGGGYTF. V gene TRBV5-4 combines with J gene TRBJ1-2, with D possibly being TRBD1 (5 bases). CDR1 SGHNT and CDR2 YYREEE come from the germline V gene (reference sequence). Between the trimmed V and J ends, which lost 5 bases and 7 bases, there was a span of 15 bases. The CDR3 consists of 13 residues.

The V and J genes are TRBV5-1 and TRBJ2-7; TRBD1 is a possible D gene (5 bases). CDR1 is SGHRS, CDR2 YFSETQ, per germline. V lost 2 bases and J 5 bases, leaving 11 bases between the germline ends. The CDR3 covers 13 residues. CDR3 DNA: TGCGCCAGCAGCTTCTCAGGGTCGGACGAGCAGTACGTC. This encodes CASSFSGSDEQYV.

The genes are TRBV6-5 and TRBJ1-1; no clear D gene. Germline V gives CDR1 MNHEY, CDR2 SVGAGI. CDR3 length: 15 residues. V gave up 1 base and J gave up 0 bases, with 9 bases separating them. The CDR3 region has the DNA TGTGCCAGCAGTTACTATCCATACATGAACACTGAAGCTTTCTTT. This gives the protein CASSYYPYMNTEAFF.